These 30 T cell receptor beta chains originate from one sample sequenced in a study of PD-L1 blockade in urothelial cancer. Clones were sequenced by immunoSEQ multiplex PCR, and TCRdb holds only the in-frame ones, with some missing. The repertoire holds 53,000 or so clones, around 88% seen once, with around 15% in the top ten. The sequencing here drew on PBMCs, taken around atezolizumab (anti-PD-L1) treatment. These receptors were obtained from a man between 60 and 75 years old with urothelial cancer.

The chain uses TRBV9 and TRBJ2-1; TRBD2 matches 8 bases. The CDR3 length is 16 residues. Germline trimming cut 0 bases from V and 6 bases from J; bases unmatched to any gene: 8. The germline V gene encodes CDR1 SGDLS and CDR2 YYNGEE. CDR3: CASSVVPGGPGNEQFF. The DNA for the CDR3 is TGTGCCAGCAGCGTAGTTCCGGGAGGGCCTGGCAATGAGCAGTTCTTC. Full variable domain (remainder filled in from reference TRBV9 and TRBJ2-1): DSGVTQTPKHLITATGQRVTLRCSPRSGDLSVYWYQQSLDQGLQFLIQYYNGEERAKGNILERFSAQQFPDLHSELNLSSLELGDSALYFCASSVVPGGPGNEQFFGPGTRLTVL.

This chain uses TRBV18 with TRBJ2-2; 9 nucleotides align to TRBD1. Germline assignment: CDR1 KGHSH and CDR2 LQKENI. With V trimmed by 0 bases and J by 7 bases, 3 bases remained unmatched. The CDR3 totals 15 residues. The CDR3 spells CASSPPQGAIGELFF. CDR3 DNA: TGTGCCAGCTCACCACCACAGGGGGCTATCGGGGAGCTGTTTTTT.

This clone was detected a few times. The rearrangement links TRBV19 to TRBJ2-7; tentative D call: TRBD1 (5 bases). CDR1 is LNHDA, CDR2 SQIVND, per germline (reference sequence). V dropped 5 bases and J dropped 7 bases, with 15 bases sitting between them. The CDR3 is 13 amino acids. The CDR3 nucleotides read TGTGCCAGTAGTGCCCGCAGGGCGGAGGAGCAGTACTTC. Its protein is CASSARRAEEQYF.

The V call is TRBV18, the J call TRBJ2-1; 9 nucleotides line up with TRBD1. Germline V lookup: CDR1 KGHSH, CDR2 LQKENI. The CDR3 loop spans 15 amino acids. The junction had 7 bases not matched to a gene; V was cut back by 3 bases and J by 7 bases. CDR3 amino acids: CASSPRTGDGNEQFF. CDR3 sequence (DNA): TGTGCCAGCTCACCGAGGACAGGGGATGGAAATGAGCAGTTCTTC.

The J gene is TRBJ1-5, the V gene TRBV28; TRBD1 matches 8 bases. The CDR3 spans 15 residues. V was pared by 8 bases and J by 2 bases, with 8 bases of the junction left unmatched. The V gene's germline CDR1 is MDHEN and CDR2 SYDVKM. CDR3 region: CASETGGRGNQPQHF. The CDR3 nucleotides are TGTGCCAGCGAAACAGGGGGAAGGGGCAATCAGCCCCAGCATTTT.

The V call is TRBV5-1, the J call TRBJ2-7; 10 nucleotides line up with TRBD2. The germline V gene encodes CDR1 SGHRS and CDR2 YFSETQ. The V gene end was trimmed by 2 bases and the J gene end by 5 bases; junction bases not matched to a gene: 4. The CDR3 consists of 14 residues. The CDR3 reads CASSLAGGQNEQYF. CDR3 sequence (DNA): TGCGCCAGCAGCTTAGCGGGAGGGCAGAACGAGCAGTACTTC.

This sequence joins TRBV6-6 and TRBJ2-7; 8 bases are a match to TRBD1. The CDR3 loop spans 14 amino acids. V lost 6 bases to trimming and J lost 1 base; unmatched junction nucleotides: 5. The germline CDR1 and CDR2 sequences are MNHNY and SVGAGI (reference sequence). The CDR3 bases are TGTGCCAGCAGCCGGACAGGGCGATCCTACGAGCAGTACTTC. It encodes CASSRTGRSYEQYF.

The V gene is TRBV19, the J gene TRBJ2-3, with D possibly matching TRBD2 (6 bases). The CDR3 is made up of 14 amino acids. Looked up from germline, CDR1 is LNHDA and CDR2 is SQIVND (reference sequence). V lost 7 bases and J lost 4, with 15 bases in between. The CDR3 spells CASIGGFWPDTQYF. The CDR3 DNA reads TGTGCCAGTATCGGAGGGTTTTGGCCAGATACGCAGTATTTT.

This clone has just a few counts. J is TRBJ1-4 and V is TRBV7-5; the DNA was not compared with TRBD1, the D call given in the table. TRBV7-5 is termed a pseudogene. CDR3 length: 15 residues. The CDR3: CARSFSPATNEKLFF. The CDR3 DNA follows: TGTGCCAGAAGCTTTTCTCCAGCAACTAATGAAAAACTGTTTTTT.

V gene TRBV9 combines with J gene TRBJ2-1; D gene ambiguous. CDR3 length: 16 residues. V lost 0 bases to trimming and J lost 9 bases, with 19 bases between them. The germline V gene encodes CDR1 SGDLS and CDR2 YYNGEE. This chain's CDR3 is CASSVAVAPSNPEQFF. The CDR3 coding sequence is TGTGCCAGCAGCGTAGCTGTGGCACCAAGTAATCCTGAGCAGTTCTTC.

This chain connects TRBV6-6 to TRBJ2-1, with D possibly matching TRBD2 (6 bases). V shed 5 bases and J shed 7 bases, with 12 bases lying between them. Germline lookup yields CDR1 MNHNY and CDR2 SVGAGI (reference sequence). This CDR3 spans 13 amino acids. The CDR3 bases are TGTGCCAGCAGTCCCTGGGGGGTGAATGAGCAGTTCTTC. Protein: CASSPWGVNEQFF.

The V and J genes are TRBV9 and TRBJ1-3; 9 nucleotides line up with TRBD1. The CDR3 is 14 residues long. With V trimmed by 3 bases and J by 4 bases, 2 bases remained unmatched. Germline V gene sequence: CDR1 SGDLS, CDR2 YYNGEE. CDR3 region: CASSGDREGNTIYF. The CDR3 coding sequence is TGTGCCAGCAGCGGGGACAGGGAGGGAAACACCATATATTTT. Drawing the rest from reference TRBV9 and TRBJ1-3, the complete variable domain is DSGVTQTPKHLITATGQRVTLRCSPRSGDLSVYWYQQSLDQGLQFLIQYYNGEERAKGNILERFSAQQFPDLHSELNLSSLELGDSALYFCASSGDREGNTIYFGEGSWLTVV.

This rearrangement joins TRBV6-5 to TRBJ2-7; 7 bases agree with TRBD2. Looked up from germline, CDR1 is MNHEY and CDR2 is SVGAGI. Trimming at V came to 6 bases and at J to 5 bases, leaving 10 bases not matched to a gene. This CDR3 has 14 amino acids. The CDR3 region has the DNA TGTGCCAGCAGGACTGTCGGGAGGAACCACGAGCAGTACTTC. It is translated as CASRTVGRNHEQYF.

V is TRBV5-1 and J is TRBJ2-1; 15 bases are shared with TRBD2. Per the germline V gene, CDR1 is SGHRS and CDR2 is YFSETQ. V lost 4 bases to trimming and J lost 6 bases; unmatched junction nucleotides: 17. The CDR3 runs 20 residues. As DNA, the CDR3 is TGCGCCAGCAGCCTGGAGGGCGGGACTAGCGGGAGGTTTTTTAGCAATGAGCAGTTCTTC. Translated, it gives CASSLEGGTSGRFFSNEQFF.

The rearrangement links TRBV5-4 to TRBJ2-3, with D perhaps TRBD1 (6 bases). This CDR3 contains 15 residues. The germline V gene has CDR1 SGHNT and CDR2 YYREEE (reference sequence). The ends were cut back, 1 base at V and 6 bases at J, with 15 bases in the middle. CDR3 in DNA: TGTGCCAGCAGCTTGTCACAGGGAACAGGGGATACGCAGTATTTT. It codes for CASSLSQGTGDTQYF. The full variable domain, completed using reference TRBV5-4 and TRBJ2-3, is ETGVTQSPTHLIKTRGQQVTLRCSSQSGHNTVSWYQQALGQGPQFIFQYYREEENGRGNFPPRFSGLQFPNYSSELNVNALELDDSALYLCASSLSQGTGDTQYFGPGTRLTVL.

This clone has just a few counts. The genes are TRBV6-4 and TRBJ2-2; 9 nucleotides agree with TRBD1. Per germline, CDR1 MRHNA and CDR2 SNTAGT. V was pared by 8 bases and J by 3 bases, with 7 bases of the junction left unmatched. This CDR3 is 15 amino acids long. CDR3 DNA sequence: TGTGCCAGCGGCAGAACAGGGGGCGACACCGGGGAGCTGTTTTTT. Protein: CASGRTGGDTGELFF.

The genes are TRBV19 and TRBJ1-5, with TRBD1 identical over 7 bases. The germline gives CDR1 LNHDA, CDR2 SQIVND (reference sequence). The CDR3 length is 15 residues. The trim removed 4 bases at V and 4 bases at J, leaving 7 bases unmatched. The CDR3 nucleotides read TGTGCCAGTAGTAAGGTGCCGGGACAGAATCAGCCCCAGCATTTT. Amino acid sequence: CASSKVPGQNQPQHF.

This chain uses TRBV23-1 with TRBJ2-3, with TRBD1 identical over 7 bases. TRBV23-1 carries the ORF label, with uncertain function. The CDR3 consists of 19 residues. The ends lost 0 bases at V and 0 bases at J; junction bases unmatched: 12. CDR3 nucleotide sequence: TGCGCCAGCAGTCAATCGCGAATTCTAGGGGGCTCTAGCACAGATACGCAGTATTTT. Translating gives CASSQSRILGGSSTDTQYF.

This chain uses TRBV6-5 with TRBJ2-1, with 7 bases lining up with TRBD1. J was trimmed by 5 bases and V by 5 bases; bases with no gene match: 9. Germline lookup yields CDR1 MNHEY and CDR2 SVGAGI. This CDR3 comprises 15 residues. The CDR3 coding sequence is TGTGCCAGCAGTACCCTACAGGGGTCCCACAATGAGCAGTTCTTC. It yields the protein CASSTLQGSHNEQFF.

The V and J genes are TRBV4-1 and TRBJ2-2; 9 bases map to TRBD1. The CDR3 totals 14 residues. The V gene's germline CDR1 is MGHRA and CDR2 YSYEKL. Trimming took 5 bases from V and 4 from J; bases not matched to a gene: 2. The CDR3 nucleotides are TGCGCCAGCAGCGGGACAGGGAGCACCGGGGAGCTGTTTTTT. Its protein is CASSGTGSTGELFF.

The rearrangement uses TRBV7-8 and TRBJ2-1, with 10 bases identical to TRBD2. The CDR3 length is 17 residues. Germline V lookup: CDR1 SGHVS, CDR2 FQNEAQ. The J segment lost 7 bases and the V segment lost 0 bases, leaving 9 bases of the junction unmatched. In DNA, the CDR3 is TGTGCCAGCAGCTTAGCGTCAACTAGCGGGAACAAGAATGAGCAGTTCTTC. It specifies CASSLASTSGNKNEQFF. Full variable domain (remainder filled in from reference TRBV7-8 and TRBJ2-1): GAGVSQSPRYKVAKRGQDVALRCDPISGHVSLFWYQQALGQGPEFLTYFQNEAQLDKSGLPSDRFFAERPEGSVSTLKIQRTQQEDSAVYLCASSLASTSGNKNEQFFGPGTRLTVL.

This clone was seen once. The CDR3 is CTSSQVTKSEQFF. In nucleotides, the CDR3 is TGCACCAGCAGCCAAGTTACTAAGTCTGAGCAGTTCTTC. J is TRBJ2-1 and V is TRBV1; the table's D gene call, TRBD2, was not cross checked with the DNA. TRBV1 is labeled a pseudogene. The CDR3 is made up of 13 amino acids.

The rearrangement uses TRBV9 and TRBJ1-2; D may be TRBD1 (5 bases). In germline, CDR1 is SGDLS, CDR2 YYNGEE. V dropped 3 bases and J dropped 8 bases, with 20 bases sitting between them. This CDR3 has 15 amino acids. The CDR3 DNA reads TGTGCCAGCAGCGCCGGTGGGGCCGCCTTCTGGGGCTACACCTTC. It encodes CASSAGGAAFWGYTF.

V is TRBV6-4 and J is TRBJ2-1, with TRBD2 matching 11 bases. The germline gives CDR1 MRHNA, CDR2 SNTAGT. CDR3 length: 14 amino acids. The junction had 5 bases not matched to a gene; V was cut back by 8 bases and J by 5 bases. The CDR3 DNA follows: TGTGCCAGCCGGACTAGCGGGTGGAACAATGAGCAGTTCTTC. The encoded protein is CASRTSGWNNEQFF.

This clone was picked up one time. The CDR3 coding sequence is TGTGCCAGCAGCCCGGGACTAGCGGGAGTCAATGAGCAGTTCTTC. This sequence encodes CASSPGLAGVNEQFF. This rearrangement joins TRBV5-4 to TRBJ2-1; 14 bases are a match to TRBD2. CDR1 is SGHNT, CDR2 YYREEE, per germline (reference sequence). The CDR3 covers 15 residues. Trimming cost V 4 bases and J 6 bases; bases outside gene matches: 3. The complete variable domain, with remaining parts taken from reference TRBV5-4 and TRBJ2-1, reads ETGVTQSPTHLIKTRGQQVTLRCSSQSGHNTVSWYQQALGQGPQFIFQYYREEENGRGNFPPRFSGLQFPNYSSELNVNALELDDSALYLCASSPGLAGVNEQFFGPGTRLTVL.

The sample holds one count of this clone. The chain employs TRBV14 and TRBJ1-2, with TRBD1 identical over 8 bases. Germline trimming cut 5 bases from V and 3 bases from J; bases unmatched to any gene: 8. The CDR3 is made up of 15 amino acids. Germline V gene data show CDR1 as SGHDN and CDR2 as FVKESK. The CDR3 sequence is CASSFRQGRDYGYTF. The CDR3 nucleotides read TGTGCCAGCAGCTTTCGACAGGGGCGAGACTATGGCTACACCTTC.

The CDR3 spells CASSFTGDQPQHF. DNA for the CDR3: TGTGCCAGCAGCTTCACAGGCGATCAGCCCCAGCATTTT. The rearrangement links TRBV7-9 to TRBJ1-5, with D tentatively TRBD1 (5 bases). This CDR3 region has 13 residues. In germline, CDR1 is SEHNR, CDR2 FQNEAQ (reference sequence). V lost 3 bases to trimming and J lost 5 bases, with 8 bases between them. The complete variable domain, with remaining parts taken from reference TRBV7-9 and TRBJ1-5, reads DTGVSQNPRHKITKRGQNVTFRCDPISEHNRLYWYRQTLGQGPEFLTYFQNEAQLEKSRLLSDRFSAERPKGSFSTLEIQRTEQGDSAMYLCASSFTGDQPQHFGDGTRLSIL.

The rearrangement links TRBV19 to TRBJ1-4, with a weak D call TRBD1 (5 bases). Per the germline V gene, CDR1 is LNHDA and CDR2 is SQIVND (reference sequence). The V end was cut by 4 bases, the J end by 0 bases, with 12 bases between. The CDR3 has 16 amino acids. The CDR3 reads CASSTRQPATNEKLFF. CDR3 sequence (DNA): TGTGCCAGTAGTACCCGACAGCCTGCAACTAATGAAAAACTGTTTTTT. The full variable domain, completed using reference TRBV19 and TRBJ1-4, is DGGITQSPKYLFRKEGQNVTLSCEQNLNHDAMYWYRQDPGQGLRLIYYSQIVNDFQKGDIAEGYSVSREKKESFPLTVTSAQKNPTAFYLCASSTRQPATNEKLFFGSGTQLSVL.

V usage is TRBV11-3 and J usage is TRBJ2-1, with TRBD2 matching 12 bases. With V trimmed by 1 base and J by 15 bases, 7 bases remained unmatched. Looked up from germline, CDR1 is SGHNT and CDR2 is YENEEA. This CDR3 is 14 amino acids long. In nucleotides, the CDR3 is TGTGCCAGCAGCTTAGTCGCTAGCGGGGGGGCATGGTTCTTC. This gives the protein CASSLVASGGAWFF.

V and J are TRBV28 and TRBJ1-6; D unresolved. Germline CDR1 reads MDHEN; CDR2 reads SYDVKM. V lost 2 bases and J lost 0, with 8 bases in between. The CDR3 is 16 residues long. The CDR3 DNA sequence: TGTGCCAGCAGTTTAGGCACCAACTCCTATAATTCACCCCTCCACTTT. Its protein is CASSLGTNSYNSPLHF.